This T cell receptor beta chain was sequenced in a study of prognosis after radiotherapy for stage I lung cancer. Study overall: Stereotactic body radiotherapy was given without concurrent therapy in all patients.

The CDR3 has 16 residues. Germline CDR1 is MNHGY and CDR2 is SVAAGI. Amplification of the TCR beta CDR3 (from genomic DNA) was done by two-round multiplex PCR. Initially, in first-round PCR, primers specific to each TRBV and TRBJ gene were used. In TCRdb, the multiplex PCR reads were re-called with MiXCR into one record per CDR3 protein. The sample lists just under 20,000 distinct CDR3 sequences, about a quarter occurring once. As regards this clonotype: A far bigger clonotype differs at one base, so this is likely a read error.

The specimen was PBMCs, collected before or after stereotactic body radiation therapy (not recorded which). This chain links TRBV6-9 with TRBJ1-5; 11 bases line up with TRBD1. This TCR was sampled from a donor over 45 with non-small cell lung cancer. The DNA for the CDR3 is TGTGCCAGCAGTTACGACCGGACAGGGGGCAATCAGCACCAGCATTTT. It encodes CASSYDRTGGNQHQHF.